The source of this T cell receptor beta chain is a study of T cell changes during pregnancy in multiple sclerosis. Clones were sequenced by immunoSEQ multiplex PCR, and TCRdb holds only the in-frame ones, with some missing. This sample yields some 110,000 clones, of which approximately 90% are seen a single time; about 1.6% belongs to the top ten. The CDR3 length is 13 residues. The V and J ends lost 5 bases and 5 bases respectively, with 10 bases between them. Germline CDR1 and CDR2: SGHRS and YFSETQ. The TCR sequence derives from a female donor with multiple sclerosis, enrolled in a pregnancy study. The chain couples TRBV5-1 to TRBJ2-2, with D tentatively TRBD1 (5 bases). The source was peripheral blood, collected in the third trimester of pregnancy. The CDR3 reads CASSPAGTGELFF. The CDR3 DNA is TGCGCCAGCAGTCCCGCAGGGACCGGGGAGCTGTTTTTT.